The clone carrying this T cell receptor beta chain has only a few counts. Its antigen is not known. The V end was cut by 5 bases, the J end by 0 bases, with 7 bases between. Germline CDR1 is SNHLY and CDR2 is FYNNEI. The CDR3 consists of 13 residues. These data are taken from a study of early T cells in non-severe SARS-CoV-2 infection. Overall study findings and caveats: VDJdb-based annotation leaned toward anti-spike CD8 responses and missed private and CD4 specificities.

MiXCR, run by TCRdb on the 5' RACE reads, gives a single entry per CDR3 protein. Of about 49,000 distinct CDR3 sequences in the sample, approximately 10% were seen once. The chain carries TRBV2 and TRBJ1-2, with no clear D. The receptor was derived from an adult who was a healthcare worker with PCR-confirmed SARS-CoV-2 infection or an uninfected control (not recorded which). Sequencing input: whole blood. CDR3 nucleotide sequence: TGTGCCAGCAGTTCCGACACTAACTATGGCTACACCTTC. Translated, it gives CASSSDTNYGYTF.